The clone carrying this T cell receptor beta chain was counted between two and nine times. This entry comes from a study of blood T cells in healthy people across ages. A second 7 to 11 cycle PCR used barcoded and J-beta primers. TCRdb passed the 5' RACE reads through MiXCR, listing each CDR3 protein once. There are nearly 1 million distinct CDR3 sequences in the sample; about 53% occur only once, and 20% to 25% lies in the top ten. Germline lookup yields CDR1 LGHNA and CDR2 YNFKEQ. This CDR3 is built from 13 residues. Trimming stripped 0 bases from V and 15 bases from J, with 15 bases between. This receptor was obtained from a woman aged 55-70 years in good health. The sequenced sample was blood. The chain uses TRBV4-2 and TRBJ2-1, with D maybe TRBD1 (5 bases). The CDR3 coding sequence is TGTGCCAGCAGCCAAGACCCCCGGATAGGGGCGTTCTTC. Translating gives CASSQDPRIGAFF.